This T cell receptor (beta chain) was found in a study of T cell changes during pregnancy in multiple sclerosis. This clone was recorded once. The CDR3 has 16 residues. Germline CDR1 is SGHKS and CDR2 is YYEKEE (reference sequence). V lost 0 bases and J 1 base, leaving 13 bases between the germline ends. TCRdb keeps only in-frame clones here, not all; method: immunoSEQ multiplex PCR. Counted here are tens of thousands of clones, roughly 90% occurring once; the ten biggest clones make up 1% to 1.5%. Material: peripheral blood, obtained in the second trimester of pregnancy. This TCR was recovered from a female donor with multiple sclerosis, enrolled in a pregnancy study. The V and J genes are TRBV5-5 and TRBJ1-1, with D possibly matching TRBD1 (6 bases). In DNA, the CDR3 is TGTGCCAGCAGCTTGGGAGGGACAATATCGAACACTGAAGCTTTCTTT. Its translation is CASSLGGTISNTEAFF.